Included here is one T cell receptor (beta chain) sequence, with context. The CDR3 spans 15 residues. Trimming removed 0 bases from V and 3 bases from J, with 9 bases in between. Germline CDR1 and CDR2: LGHNA and YSLEER. Method: immunoSEQ multiplex PCR; TCRdb's copy keeps in-frame clones and lacks some. The data show about 350,000 clones, roughly 87% seen once. The sample comes from a study of blood T cell repertoires in COVID-19. The chain is built from TRBV4-3 and TRBJ2-1; tentative D call: TRBD2 (5 bases). The material sequenced was peripheral blood. This TCR was sampled from a man under 40 with COVID-19, enrolled during active disease. The CDR3 region has the DNA TGCGCCAGCAGCCAAGATTACGGAGGCTACAATGAGCAGTTCTTC. Its protein product is CASSQDYGGYNEQFF.